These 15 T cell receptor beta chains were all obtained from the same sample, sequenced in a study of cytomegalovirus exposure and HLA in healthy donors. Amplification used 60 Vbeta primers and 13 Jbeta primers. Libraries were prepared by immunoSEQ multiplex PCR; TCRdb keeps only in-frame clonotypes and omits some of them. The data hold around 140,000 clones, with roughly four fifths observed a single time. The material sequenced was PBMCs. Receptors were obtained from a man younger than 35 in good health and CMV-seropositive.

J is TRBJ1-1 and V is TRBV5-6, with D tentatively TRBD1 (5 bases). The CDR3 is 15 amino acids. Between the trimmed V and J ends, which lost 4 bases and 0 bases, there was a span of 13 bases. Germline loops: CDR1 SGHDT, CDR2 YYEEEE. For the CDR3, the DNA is TGTGCCAGCAGCACTTACAGGAGACTGAACACTGAAGCTTTCTTT. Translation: CASSTYRRLNTEAFF.

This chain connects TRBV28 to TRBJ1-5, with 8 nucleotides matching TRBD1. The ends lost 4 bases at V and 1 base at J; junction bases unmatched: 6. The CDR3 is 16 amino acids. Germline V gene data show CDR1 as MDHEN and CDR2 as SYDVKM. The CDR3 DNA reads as TGTGCCAGCAGTTCCCCTTCAGGGGGCAGCAATCAGCCCCAGCATTTT. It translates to CASSSPSGGSNQPQHF.

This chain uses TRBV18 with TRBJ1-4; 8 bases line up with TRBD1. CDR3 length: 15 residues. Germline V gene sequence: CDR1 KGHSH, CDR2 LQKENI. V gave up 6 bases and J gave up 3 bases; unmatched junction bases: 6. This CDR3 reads CASSVQGASNEKLFF. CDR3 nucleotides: TGTGCCAGCTCGGTCCAGGGGGCGTCTAATGAAAAACTGTTTTTT.

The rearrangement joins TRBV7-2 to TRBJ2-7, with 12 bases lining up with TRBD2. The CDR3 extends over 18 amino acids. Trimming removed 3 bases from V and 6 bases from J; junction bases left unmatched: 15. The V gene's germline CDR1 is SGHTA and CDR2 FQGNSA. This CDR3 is CASSLSALAGGMEAEQYF. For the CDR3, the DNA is TGTGCCAGCAGCTTGTCGGCACTAGCGGGAGGCATGGAGGCCGAGCAGTACTTC.

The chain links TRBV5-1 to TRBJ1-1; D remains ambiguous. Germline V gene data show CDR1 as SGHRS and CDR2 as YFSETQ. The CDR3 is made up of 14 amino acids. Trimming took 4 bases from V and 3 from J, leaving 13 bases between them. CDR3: CASSALDRDTEAFF. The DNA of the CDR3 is TGCGCCAGCAGCGCCCTTGATCGGGACACTGAAGCTTTCTTT.

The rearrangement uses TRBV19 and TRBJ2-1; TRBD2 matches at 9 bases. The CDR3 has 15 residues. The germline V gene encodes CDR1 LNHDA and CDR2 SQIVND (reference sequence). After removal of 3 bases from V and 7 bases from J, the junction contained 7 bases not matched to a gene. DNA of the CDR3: TGTGCCAGTAGTATCGCGGGAGGGCCAGAGAATGAGCAGTTCTTC. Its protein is CASSIAGGPENEQFF.

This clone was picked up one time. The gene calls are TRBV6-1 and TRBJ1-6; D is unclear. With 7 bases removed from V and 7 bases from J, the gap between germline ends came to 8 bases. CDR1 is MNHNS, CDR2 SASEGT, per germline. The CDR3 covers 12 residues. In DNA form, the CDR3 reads TGTGCCAGCATGGTACGGAATTCACCCCTCCACTTT. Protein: CASMVRNSPLHF.

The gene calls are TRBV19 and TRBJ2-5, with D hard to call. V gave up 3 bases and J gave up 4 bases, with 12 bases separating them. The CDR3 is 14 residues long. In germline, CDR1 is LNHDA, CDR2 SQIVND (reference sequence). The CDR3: CASSMTITGETQYF. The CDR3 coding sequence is TGTGCCAGTAGTATGACCATAACGGGAGAGACCCAGTACTTC.

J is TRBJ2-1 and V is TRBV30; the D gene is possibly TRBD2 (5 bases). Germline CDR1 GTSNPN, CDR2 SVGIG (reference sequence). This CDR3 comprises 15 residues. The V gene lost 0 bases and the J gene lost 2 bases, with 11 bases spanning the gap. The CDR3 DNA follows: TGTGCCTGGAGTGTAGGCAACGGGGCCTACAATGAGCAGTTCTTC. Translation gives CAWSVGNGAYNEQFF.

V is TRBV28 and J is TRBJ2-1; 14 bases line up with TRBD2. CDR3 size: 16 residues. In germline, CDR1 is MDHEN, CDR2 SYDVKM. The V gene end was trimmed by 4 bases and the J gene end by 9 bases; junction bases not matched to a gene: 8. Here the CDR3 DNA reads TGTGCCAGCAGTTGGCCGGGACTAGCGGGAGATAGTGAGCAGTTCTTC. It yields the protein CASSWPGLAGDSEQFF.

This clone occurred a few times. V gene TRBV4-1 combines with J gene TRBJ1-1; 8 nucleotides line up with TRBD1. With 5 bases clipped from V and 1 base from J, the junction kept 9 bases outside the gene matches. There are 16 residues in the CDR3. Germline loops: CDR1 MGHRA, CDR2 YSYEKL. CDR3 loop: CASSYFDRGTNTEAFF. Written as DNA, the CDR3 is TGCGCCAGCAGCTATTTCGACAGGGGAACGAACACTGAAGCTTTCTTT.

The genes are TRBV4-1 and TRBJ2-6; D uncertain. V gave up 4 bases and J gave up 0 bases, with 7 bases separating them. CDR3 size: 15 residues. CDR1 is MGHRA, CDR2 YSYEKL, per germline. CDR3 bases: TGCGCCAGCAGCCCCCTCCCCTCTGGGGCCAACGTCCTGACTTTC. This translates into CASSPLPSGANVLTF.

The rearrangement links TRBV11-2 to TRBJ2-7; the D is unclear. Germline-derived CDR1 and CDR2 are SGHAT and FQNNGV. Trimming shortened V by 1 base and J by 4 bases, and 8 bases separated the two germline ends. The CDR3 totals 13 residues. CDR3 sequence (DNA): TGTGCCAGCAGCTTAGTCCTACCTTACGAGCAGTACTTC. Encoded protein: CASSLVLPYEQYF. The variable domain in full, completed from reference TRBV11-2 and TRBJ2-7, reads EAGVAQSPRYKIIEKRQSVAFWCNPISGHATLYWYQQILGQGPKLLIQFQNNGVVDDSQLPKDRFSAERLKGVDSTLKIQPAKLEDSAVYLCASSLVLPYEQYFGPGTRLTVT.

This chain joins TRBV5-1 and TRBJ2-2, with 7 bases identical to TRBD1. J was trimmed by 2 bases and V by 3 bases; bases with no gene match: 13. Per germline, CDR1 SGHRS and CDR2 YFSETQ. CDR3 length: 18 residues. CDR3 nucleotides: TGCGCCAGCAGCTCGCAACCACCGGGACAGAGAAACACCGGGGAGCTGTTTTTT. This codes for CASSSQPPGQRNTGELFF.

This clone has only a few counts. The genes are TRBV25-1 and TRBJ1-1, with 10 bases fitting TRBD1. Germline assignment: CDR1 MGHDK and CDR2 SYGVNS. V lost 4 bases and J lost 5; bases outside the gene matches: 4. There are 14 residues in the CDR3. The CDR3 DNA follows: TGTGCCAGCAGTGTGGACAGGGGGAGGACTGAAGCTTTCTTT. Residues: CASSVDRGRTEAFF.